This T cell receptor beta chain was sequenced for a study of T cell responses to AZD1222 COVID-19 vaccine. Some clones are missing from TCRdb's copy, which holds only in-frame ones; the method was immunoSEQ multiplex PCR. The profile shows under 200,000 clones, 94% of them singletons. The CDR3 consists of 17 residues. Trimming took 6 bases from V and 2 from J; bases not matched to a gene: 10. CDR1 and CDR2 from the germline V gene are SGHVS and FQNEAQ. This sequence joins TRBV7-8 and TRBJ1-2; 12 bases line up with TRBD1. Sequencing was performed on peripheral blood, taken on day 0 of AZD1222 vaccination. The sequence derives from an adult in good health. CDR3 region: CASRSGGTGGLNYGYTF. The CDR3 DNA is TGTGCCAGCAGGTCAGGAGGGACAGGGGGCTTAAACTATGGCTACACCTTC. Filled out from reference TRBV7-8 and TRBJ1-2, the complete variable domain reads GAGVSQSPRYKVAKRGQDVALRCDPISGHVSLFWYQQALGQGPEFLTYFQNEAQLDKSGLPSDRFFAERPEGSVSTLKIQRTQQEDSAVYLCASRSGGTGGLNYGYTFGSGTRLTVV.